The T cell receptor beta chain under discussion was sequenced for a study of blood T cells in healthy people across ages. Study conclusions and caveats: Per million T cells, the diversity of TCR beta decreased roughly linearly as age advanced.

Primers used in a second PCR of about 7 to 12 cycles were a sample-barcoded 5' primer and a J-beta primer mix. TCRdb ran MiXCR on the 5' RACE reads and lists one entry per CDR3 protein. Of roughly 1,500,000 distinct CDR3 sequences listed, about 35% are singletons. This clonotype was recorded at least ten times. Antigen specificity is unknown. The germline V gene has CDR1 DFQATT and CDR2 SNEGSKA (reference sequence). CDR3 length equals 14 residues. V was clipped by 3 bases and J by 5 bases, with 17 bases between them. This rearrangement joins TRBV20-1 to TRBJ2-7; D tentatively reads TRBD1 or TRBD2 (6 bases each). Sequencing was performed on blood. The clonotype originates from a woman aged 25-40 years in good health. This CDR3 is CSASRGAPWHEQYF. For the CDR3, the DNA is TGCAGTGCTAGTAGGGGGGCGCCATGGCACGAGCAGTACTTC.